This T cell receptor (beta chain) came from a study of cytomegalovirus exposure and HLA in healthy donors. Study information: Unique TCRs from HLA-typed donors, about 78 million of them, were held in an early data release.

PCR used 60 Vbeta primers and 13 Jbeta primers. This table comes from immunoSEQ multiplex PCR, and its TCRdb copy is limited to in-frame clones, with some not included. The sample contains about 120,000 clones, 78% of which appear only once. CDR3 size: 17 residues. V was clipped by 3 bases and J by 3 bases; unmatched bases: 9. CDR1 SGHVS and CDR2 FNYEAQ come from the germline V gene. The sequenced sample was PBMCs. This TCR derives from a man younger than 40 in good health and CMV-seropositive. The chain links TRBV7-6 to TRBJ2-1; 9 positions match TRBD2. CDR3 sequence reads: CASSFFTGTSFYNEQFF. CDR3 coding DNA: TGTGCCAGCAGCTTCTTTACCGGGACTAGCTTCTACAATGAGCAGTTCTTC.